This entry concerns a single TCR beta chain. This specimen belongs to a study of blood T cell repertoires in COVID-19. Study at large: T cells, B-cell-depleted T cells, or PBMCs supplied cDNA or gDNA.

Seattle enrolled patients during active infection and tracked them longitudinally. Germline CDR1 and CDR2: LGHDT and YNNKEL (reference sequence). Unmatched junction bases numbered 4, after V lost 4 bases and J lost 7 bases. The CDR3 totals 15 residues. In the original processing: Estimation of nucleated cell counts relied on the amplification of reference gene primers. Assay: immunoSEQ multiplex PCR; the TCRdb copy retains only in-frame clones and omits some. The V and J calls and clone size come from that table; D and trimming were worked out from the DNA. The table lists about 150,000 clones, about 85% of them singletons.

The specimen was peripheral blood. This sequence originates from a woman of 80 years or more with COVID-19, enrolled during active disease. The chain joins TRBV3-1 (or the pseudogene TRBV3-2) to TRBJ1-6; 10 bases align to TRBD1. For the CDR3, the DNA is TGTGCCAGCAGCCCCGGGACAGGGGAAAATTCACCCCTCCACTTT. The encoded protein is CASSPGTGENSPLHF.